Shown below are 10 T cell receptor beta chains from a single sample sequenced in a study of blood T cell repertoires in COVID-19. Sequencing used immunoSEQ multiplex PCR; TCRdb keeps in-frame clones, though not all of them. The table has 20,000 to 25,000 clones, about nine tenths seen once. The source material was peripheral blood. The source is a man aged 50-59 years with active COVID-19.

This chain links TRBV9 with TRBJ2-2; TRBD2 agrees at 10 bases. V dropped 3 bases and J dropped 6; count of bases not matched to a gene: 11. The CDR3 has 17 amino acids. Germline V gene sequence: CDR1 SGDLS, CDR2 YYNGEE. For the CDR3, the DNA is TGTGCCAGCAGCGAACCGAGCGGGGGGGCACGGGCCGGGGAGCTGTTTTTT. Translation: CASSEPSGGARAGELFF.

The chain carries TRBV7-9 and TRBJ1-5; D unclear. The CDR3 is 16 residues long. Trimming left V 5 bases short and J 2 bases short, with 16 bases between. The germline V gene has CDR1 SEHNR and CDR2 FQNEAQ (reference sequence). The CDR3 reads CASSPTTVTGNQPQHF. CDR3 DNA sequence: TGTGCCAGCAGCCCAACCACAGTCACTGGCAATCAGCCCCAGCATTTT.

The chain has TRBV19 and TRBJ1-5; a weak D match, TRBD1 (6 bases). Germline CDR1 is LNHDA and CDR2 is SQIVND (reference sequence). Trimming shortened V by 5 bases and J by 4 bases, and 15 bases separated the two germline ends. The CDR3 is 15 residues long. CDR3 protein: CASSGRGGKNQPQHF. DNA for the CDR3: TGTGCCAGTAGTGGCAGGGGAGGGAAAAATCAGCCCCAGCATTTT.

J is TRBJ2-5 and V is TRBV5-1, with a tentative D call TRBD2 (5 bases). This CDR3 has 14 amino acids. Germline CDR1 and CDR2: SGHRS and YFSETQ. The germline V and J ends were trimmed by 4 bases and 5 bases, with 15 bases remaining between them. The CDR3 spells CASSPRRPEETQYF. Here the CDR3 DNA reads TGCGCCAGCAGCCCCCGGAGGCCCGAGGAGACCCAGTACTTC.

This clone was counted a single time. The genes are TRBV11-3 and TRBJ2-6; 10 positions agree with TRBD1. This CDR3 region has 19 residues. The germline V gene encodes CDR1 SGHNT and CDR2 YENEEA. Losses at the gene ends were 1 base for V and 4 bases for J; bases not matched to a gene: 10. This CDR3 is CASSLGPGQGFSGANVLTF. In DNA form, the CDR3 reads TGTGCCAGCAGCTTAGGCCCGGGACAGGGGTTCTCCGGGGCCAACGTCCTGACTTTC.

This clone was recorded only once. CDR3 protein: CASSLSGGETEAFF. Written as DNA, the CDR3 is TGCGCCAGCAGCCTATCAGGGGGCGAAACTGAAGCTTTCTTT. The rearrangement links TRBV5-1 to TRBJ1-1; 8 positions agree with TRBD1. This CDR3 spans 14 amino acids. The germline gives CDR1 SGHRS, CDR2 YFSETQ. After removal of 4 bases from V and 5 bases from J, the junction contained 7 bases not matched to a gene.

This sequence joins TRBV24-1 and TRBJ2-3; 10 bases align to TRBD2. Per germline, CDR1 KGHDR and CDR2 SFDVKD. This CDR3 contains 16 residues. V lost 4 bases to trimming and J lost 6 bases; unmatched junction nucleotides: 9. The CDR3 DNA reads TGTGCCACCAGTGAGCCTAGCGGGGGAGGGTGGGATACGCAGTATTTT. Protein: CATSEPSGGGWDTQYF.

This chain uses TRBV4-1 with TRBJ1-1; D gene uncertain. CDR1 MGHRA and CDR2 YSYEKL come from the germline V gene. This CDR3 has 14 residues. Trimming stripped 0 bases from V and 9 bases from J, with 14 bases between. Written as DNA, the CDR3 is TGCGCCAGCAGCCAAGAGCCAGCAGGCGATAAAGCTTTCTTT. Encoded protein: CASSQEPAGDKAFF.

The rearrangement uses TRBV12-3 or TRBV12-4 and TRBJ1-2, with D possibly matching TRBD1 (5 bases). The ends were cut back, 2 bases at V and 5 bases at J, with 9 bases in the middle. The CDR3 extends over 13 amino acids. CDR3 sequence reads: CASSLMAGYGYTF. CDR3 coding DNA: TGTGCCAGCAGTTTAATGGCAGGGTATGGCTACACCTTC.

This clone showed up just once. This CDR3 is CASSQLRGGSYEQYF. DNA of the CDR3: TGTGCCAGCAGCCAACTTAGGGGGGGCTCCTACGAGCAGTACTTC. This chain joins TRBV11-2 and TRBJ2-7, with TRBD2 as a possible D gene (7 bases). Deletions cut 5 bases from V and 0 bases from J, with 14 bases between. The CDR3 spans 15 residues. CDR1 and CDR2 (germline): SGHAT, FQNNGV.